This paragraph reports one TCR beta chain. Its antigen is unknown. Trimming cost V 3 bases and J 8 bases, with 20 bases left between them. The germline gives CDR1 SGDLS, CDR2 YYNGEE. The CDR3 is 15 residues long. The data originate from a study of CD8+CD57+ T cells in acquired aplastic anemia. Study in general: The mean DNA yield obtained from sorted CD4+ and CD8+ cells came to 3.2 ug. There were about 10.8 million reads, on average, for CD4+ cells from healthy donors.

CDR3 and TCR beta VDJ profiling relied on genomic DNA as the template. TCRdb independently ran MiXCR on the reads; one entry per CDR3 protein. This table holds about 42,000 distinct CDR3 sequences, roughly 65% found once. Study-wide results and caveats: Controls did not differ significantly from patients in CD8+ Simpson's diversity. Fewer than 30 shared CD8+ CDR3s appeared highly expressed within patients' immunodominant clones.

The chain joins TRBV9 to TRBJ1-2; D perhaps matches TRBD1 (6 bases). The source material was sorted CD4+, CD8+, or CD8+CD57+ T cells (not recorded which) from PBMCs. The receptor was isolated from a human donor in good health, serving as a control. The CDR3 loop reads CASSEGVGQQNGYTF. CDR3 bases: TGTGCCAGCAGCGAGGGGGTAGGACAGCAAAACGGCTACACCTTC.